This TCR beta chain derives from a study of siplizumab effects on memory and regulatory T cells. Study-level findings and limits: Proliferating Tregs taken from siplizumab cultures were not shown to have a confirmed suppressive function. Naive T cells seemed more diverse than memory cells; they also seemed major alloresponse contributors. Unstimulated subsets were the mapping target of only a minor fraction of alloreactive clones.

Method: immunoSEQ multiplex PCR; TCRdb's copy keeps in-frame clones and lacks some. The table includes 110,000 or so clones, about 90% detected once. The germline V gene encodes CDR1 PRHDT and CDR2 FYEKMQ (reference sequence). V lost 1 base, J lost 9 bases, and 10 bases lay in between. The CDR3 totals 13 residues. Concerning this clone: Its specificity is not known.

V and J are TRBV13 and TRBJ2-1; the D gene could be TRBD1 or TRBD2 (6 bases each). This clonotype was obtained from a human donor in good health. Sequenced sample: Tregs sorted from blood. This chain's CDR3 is CASSLDGGREQFF. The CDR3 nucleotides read TGTGCCAGCAGCTTAGACGGGGGCCGTGAGCAGTTCTTC. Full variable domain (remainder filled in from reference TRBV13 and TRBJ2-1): AAGVIQSPRHLIKEKRETATLKCYPIPRHDTVYWYQQGPGQDPQFLISFYEKMQSDKGSIPDRFSAQQFSDYHSELNMSSLELGDSALYFCASSLDGGREQFFGPGTRLTVL.